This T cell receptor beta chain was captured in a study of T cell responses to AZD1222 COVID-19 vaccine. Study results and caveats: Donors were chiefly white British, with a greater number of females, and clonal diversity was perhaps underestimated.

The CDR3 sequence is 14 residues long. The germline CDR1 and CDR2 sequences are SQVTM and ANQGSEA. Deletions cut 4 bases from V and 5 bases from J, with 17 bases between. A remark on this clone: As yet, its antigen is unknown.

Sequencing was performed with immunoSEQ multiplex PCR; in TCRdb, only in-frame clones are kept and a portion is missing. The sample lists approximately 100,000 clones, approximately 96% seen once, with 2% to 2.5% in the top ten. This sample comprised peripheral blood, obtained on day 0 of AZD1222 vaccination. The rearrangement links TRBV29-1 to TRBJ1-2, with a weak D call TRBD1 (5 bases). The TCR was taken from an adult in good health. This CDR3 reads CSVGPRGARYGYTF. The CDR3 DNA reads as TGCAGCGTTGGCCCCCGCGGGGCGCGATATGGCTACACCTTC.